This entry lists 17 T cell receptor beta chains sequenced from one sample in a study of blood T cell repertoires in COVID-19. Sequencing was performed with immunoSEQ multiplex PCR; in TCRdb, only in-frame clones are kept and a portion is missing. The data contain about 84,000 clones, under 85% of them singletons. The sample comprised peripheral blood. The source of these receptors is an elderly woman with acute or convalescent COVID-19.

This clone turned up a few times. The gene calls are TRBV7-8 and TRBJ2-1; D is possibly TRBD2 (6 bases). From germline, CDR1 is SGHVS and CDR2 FQNEAQ. This CDR3 spans 14 amino acids. V lost 5 bases, J lost 6 bases, and 14 bases lay in between. The CDR3 loop reads CASSAGLASNEQFF. The CDR3 DNA reads TGTGCCAGCAGCGCGGGACTCGCCAGCAATGAGCAGTTCTTC. The entire variable domain, with the rest obtained from reference TRBV7-8 and TRBJ2-1, is as follows: GAGVSQSPRYKVAKRGQDVALRCDPISGHVSLFWYQQALGQGPEFLTYFQNEAQLDKSGLPSDRFFAERPEGSVSTLKIQRTQQEDSAVYLCASSAGLASNEQFFGPGTRLTVL.

The chain carries TRBV28 and TRBJ1-2; 7 nucleotides align to TRBD1. Germline lookup yields CDR1 MDHEN and CDR2 SYDVKM. Trimming at V came to 6 bases and at J to 7 bases, leaving 8 bases not matched to a gene. The CDR3 has 13 residues. The CDR3 coding sequence is TGTGCCAGCAGGGGGGACAGTGGACCTGGCTACACCTTC. It translates to CASRGDSGPGYTF.

The rearrangement joins TRBV28 to TRBJ2-7; a weak D match, TRBD1 (6 bases). CDR3 length: 14 amino acids. Between the trimmed V and J ends, which lost 7 bases and 7 bases, there was a span of 20 bases. CDR1 is MDHEN and CDR2 is SYDVKM in the germline V gene. The CDR3 DNA follows: TGTGCCAGCACCCTGCTGGGGGCGAACGGGGAGCAGTACTTC. Its protein product is CASTLLGANGEQYF. Variable domain in full (rest from reference TRBV28 and TRBJ2-7): DVKVTQSSRYLVKRTGEKVFLECVQDMDHENMFWYRQDPGLGLRLIYFSYDVKMKEKGDIPEGYSVSREKKERFSLILESASTNQTSMYLCASTLLGANGEQYFGPGTRLTVT.

The gene calls are TRBV6-5 and TRBJ2-7; 12 nucleotides align to TRBD1. This CDR3 region has 15 residues. Trimming at V came to 4 bases and at J to 5 bases, leaving 6 bases not matched to a gene. Germline loops: CDR1 MNHEY, CDR2 SVGAGI. In DNA, the CDR3 is TGTGCCAGCAGTTCGGCCGGGACAGGGGGCAACGAGCAGTACTTC. Encoded protein: CASSSAGTGGNEQYF.

The J gene is TRBJ2-3, the V gene TRBV27, with 7 bases that match TRBD2. The junction had 7 bases not matched to a gene; V was cut back by 4 bases and J by 3 bases. This CDR3 has 15 amino acids. CDR1 and CDR2 from the germline V gene are MNHEY and SMNVEV (reference sequence). The DNA for the CDR3 is TGTGCCAGCAGTTCTATGAACGGGAGGACAGATACGCAGTATTTT. Protein sequence: CASSSMNGRTDTQYF.

The V call is TRBV6-5, the J call TRBJ1-2, with unresolved D. The germline V gene has CDR1 MNHEY and CDR2 SVGAGI. Trimming stripped 8 bases from V and 3 bases from J, with 13 bases between. The CDR3 extends over 13 amino acids. The DNA for the CDR3 is TGTGCCAGCCGCTCCCACAGCCACTATGGCTACACCTTC. This translates into CASRSHSHYGYTF.

This clone turned up a few times. The rearrangement links TRBV7-9 to TRBJ1-1; D unresolved. In germline, CDR1 is SEHNR, CDR2 FQNEAQ (reference sequence). The V and J ends lost 0 bases and 2 bases respectively, with 4 bases between them. The CDR3 has 13 amino acids. In nucleotides, the CDR3 is TGTGCCAGCAGCTTAGCTGGCAACACTGAAGCTTTCTTT. Residues: CASSLAGNTEAFF. Together with reference TRBV7-9 and TRBJ1-1, the CDR3 gives the full variable domain: DTGVSQNPRHKITKRGQNVTFRCDPISEHNRLYWYRQTLGQGPEFLTYFQNEAQLEKSRLLSDRFSAERPKGSFSTLEIQRTEQGDSAMYLCASSLAGNTEAFFGQGTRLTVV.

This rearrangement joins TRBV24-1 to TRBJ2-1, with 10 bases matching TRBD2. Unmatched junction bases numbered 6, after V lost 3 bases and J lost 8 bases. The CDR3 loop spans 15 amino acids. From germline, CDR1 is KGHDR and CDR2 SFDVKD. The CDR3: CATSDQREGRHEQFF. CDR3 sequence (DNA): TGTGCCACCAGTGATCAGCGGGAGGGCCGTCATGAGCAGTTCTTC.

The chain is built from TRBV11-3 and TRBJ2-2, with TRBD2 as a possible D gene (5 bases). V dropped 8 bases and J dropped 2 bases, with 12 bases sitting between them. The CDR3 covers 14 residues. CDR1 SGHNT and CDR2 YENEEA come from the germline V gene. This chain's CDR3 is CASREGINTGELFF. For the CDR3, the DNA is TGTGCCAGCCGCGAGGGCATCAACACCGGGGAGCTGTTTTTT.

The chain links TRBV5-1 to TRBJ2-7; D possibly corresponds to TRBD1 (5 bases). The CDR3 spans 14 residues. V lost 2 bases and J lost 3, with 12 bases in between. Germline lookup yields CDR1 SGHRS and CDR2 YFSETQ. The CDR3 here is CASSFRGRDYEQYF. CDR3 DNA: TGCGCCAGCAGCTTTCGCGGCAGGGACTACGAGCAGTACTTC.

This rearrangement joins TRBV28 to TRBJ1-6; a possible D gene is TRBD1 (5 bases). V was cut by 5 bases and J by 3 bases, with 8 bases left in between. The CDR3 loop spans 14 amino acids. The germline V gene has CDR1 MDHEN and CDR2 SYDVKM. In nucleotides, the CDR3 is TGTGCCAGCAGTGGGGGGGTCTATAATTCACCCCTCCACTTT. It is translated as CASSGGVYNSPLHF.

The chain carries TRBV3-1 (or the pseudogene TRBV3-2) and TRBJ1-1; D might be TRBD1 (5 bases). The CDR3 extends over 14 amino acids. V dropped 3 bases and J dropped 0 bases, with 8 bases sitting between them. CDR1 LGHDT and CDR2 YNNKEL come from the germline V gene (reference sequence). CDR3 loop: CASSQRGVNTEAFF. The CDR3 DNA follows: TGTGCCAGCAGCCAGCGGGGGGTGAACACTGAAGCTTTCTTT.

CDR3 loop: CASSRGVAEAFF. The CDR3 DNA is TGTGCCAGCAGCCGGGGGGTGGCTGAAGCTTTCTTT. The V and J genes are TRBV3-1 (or the pseudogene TRBV3-2) and TRBJ1-1, with D possibly being TRBD1 (5 bases). This CDR3 contains 12 residues. Germline V gene data show CDR1 as LGHDT and CDR2 as YNNKEL (reference sequence). Trimming removed 4 bases from V and 6 bases from J, with 9 bases in between.

J is TRBJ2-2 and V is TRBV7-2, with 7 bases fitting TRBD2. Germline V gene lookup returns CDR1 SGHTA and CDR2 FQGNSA. V lost 2 bases, J lost 7 bases, and 13 bases stayed unmatched. The CDR3 totals 17 residues. The CDR3 region has the DNA TGTGCCAGCAGCTTATCGGCTAGCGGCAGAGGAGACGGGGAGCTGTTTTTT. It translates to CASSLSASGRGDGELFF. Full variable domain (remainder filled in from reference TRBV7-2 and TRBJ2-2): GAGVSQSPSNKVTEKGKDVELRCDPISGHTALYWYRQSLGQGLEFLIYFQGNSAPDKSGLPSDRFSAERTGGSVSTLTIQRTQQEDSAVYLCASSLSASGRGDGELFFGEGSRLTVL.

The rearrangement links TRBV19 to TRBJ2-7, with D possibly being TRBD2 (6 bases). Trimming cost V 3 bases and J 2 bases, with 20 bases left between them. CDR1 is LNHDA and CDR2 is SQIVND in the germline V gene (reference sequence). This CDR3 has 17 residues. As DNA, the CDR3 is TGTGCCAGTAGTATGGCGGGGCTAGGCGCCTCACCCTACGAGCAGTACTTC. This gives the protein CASSMAGLGASPYEQYF.

This clone has only one observation. V is TRBV10-3 and J is TRBJ2-3; TRBD2 is a possible D gene (6 bases). This CDR3 region has 14 residues. Germline V gene sequence: CDR1 ENHRY, CDR2 SYGVKD. V was trimmed by 7 bases and J by 0 bases, leaving 11 bases between them. CDR3 in amino acids: CAITRGLSTDTQYF. Written as DNA, the CDR3 is TGTGCCATCACCCGGGGACTTAGCACAGATACGCAGTATTTT.

The rearrangement joins TRBV27 to TRBJ2-1; 9 positions agree with TRBD1. CDR1 is MNHEY and CDR2 is SMNVEV in the germline V gene (reference sequence). This CDR3 contains 16 residues. The junction had 17 bases not matched to a gene; V was cut back by 9 bases and J by 8 bases. For the CDR3, the DNA is TGTGCCAGTAACCGCGTCGGGACAGGGTTCCTCGATGAGCAGTTCTTC. Protein: CASNRVGTGFLDEQFF.